This T cell receptor (beta chain) was found in a study of blood T cells in healthy people across ages. Whole-study context: Using template switching, researchers captured about one barcoded beta molecule for each two T cells.

Many counts were recorded for this clonotype. Combining a sample-barcoded 5' primer with a J-beta primer mix, a second PCR ran for about 6 to 12 cycles. TCRdb passed the 5' RACE reads through MiXCR, listing each CDR3 protein once. The data hold 650,000 to 800,000 distinct CDR3 sequences, with under 65% observed a single time. This CDR3 is built from 12 residues. V lost 3 bases and J 0 bases, leaving 6 bases between the germline ends. Germline V CDR1 and CDR2: SQVTM, ANQGSEA. It was approximately 9 milliliters of peripheral blood that were drawn from each donor. This chain joins TRBV29-1 and TRBJ2-7; D is ambiguous. The material sequenced was blood. This receptor was identified in a woman aged 80 or over in good health. CDR3 region: CSVEAGSYEQYF. CDR3 nucleotide sequence: TGCAGCGTTGAGGCAGGCTCCTACGAGCAGTACTTC.